Described below is a single T cell receptor beta chain sequence and its context. The antigen is unknown. A junction end diverges from the germline sequence, so it may reflect a read error. This sample was included in a study of post-analysis software for immune sequencing data. Overall study context: Recorded subtypes: relapsing-remitting, secondary progressive, progressive-relapsing; some patients unannotated.

Unique molecular identifiers were carried by the TCR beta cDNA libraries. The authors obtained some 500,000 cDNA molecules from approximately 1 to 10 million T cells. TCRdb reanalysed the PCR reads using MiXCR and keeps one entry per CDR3 protein. The sample lists some 690,000 distinct CDR3 sequences, about 60% occurring once. Study-wide results and limits: TRBV segments more frequent in patients than in controls numbered roughly 5 and included TRBV5-6, TRBV5-1 and TRBV20-1. Normalized Chao1 diversity was significantly reduced in patients versus controls.

Germline V gene lookup returns CDR1 SGHAT and CDR2 FQNNGV. The CDR3 consists of 17 residues. What was sequenced was blood. This receptor was obtained from a girl aged 2-10 years with multiple sclerosis. The rearrangement links TRBV11-2 to TRBJ2-1, with D hard to call. The CDR3 spells CASSLDRGGQLPNEQFF. DNA for the CDR3: TGTGCCAGCAGCTTAGATAGAGGCGGCCAACTACCAAATGAACAGTTCTTC. The full variable domain, its missing parts supplied by reference TRBV11-2 and TRBJ2-1, is EAGVAQSPRYKIIEKRQSVAFWCNPISGHATLYWYQQILGQGPKLLIQFQNNGVVDDSQLPKDRFSAERLKGVDSTLKIQPAKLEDSAVYLCASSLDRGGQLPNEQFFGPGTRLTVL.